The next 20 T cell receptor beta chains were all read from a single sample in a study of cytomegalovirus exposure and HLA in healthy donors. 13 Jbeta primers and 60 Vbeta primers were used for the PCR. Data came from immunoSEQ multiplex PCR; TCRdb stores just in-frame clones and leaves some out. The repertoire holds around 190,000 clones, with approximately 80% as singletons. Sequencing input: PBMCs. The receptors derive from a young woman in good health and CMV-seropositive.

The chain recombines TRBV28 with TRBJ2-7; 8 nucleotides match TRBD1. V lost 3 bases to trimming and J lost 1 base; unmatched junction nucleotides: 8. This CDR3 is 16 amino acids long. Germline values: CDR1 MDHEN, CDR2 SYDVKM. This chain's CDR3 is CASSLLTGGFSYEQYF. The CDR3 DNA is TGTGCCAGCAGTTTGTTAACAGGGGGGTTTTCCTACGAGCAGTACTTC.

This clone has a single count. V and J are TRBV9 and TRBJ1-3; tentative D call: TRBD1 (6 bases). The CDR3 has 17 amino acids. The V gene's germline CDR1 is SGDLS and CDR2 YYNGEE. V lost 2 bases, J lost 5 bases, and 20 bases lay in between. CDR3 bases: TGTGCCAGCAGCGTCAGCCCACAGGGCGCTGAGAGAAACACCATATATTTT. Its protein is CASSVSPQGAERNTIYF.

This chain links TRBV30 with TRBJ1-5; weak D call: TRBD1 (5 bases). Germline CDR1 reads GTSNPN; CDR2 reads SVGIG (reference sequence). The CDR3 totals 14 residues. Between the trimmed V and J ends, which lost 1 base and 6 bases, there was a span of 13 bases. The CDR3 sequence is CAWSGLERGQPQHF. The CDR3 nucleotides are TGTGCCTGGAGTGGGCTCGAAAGGGGTCAGCCCCAGCATTTT.

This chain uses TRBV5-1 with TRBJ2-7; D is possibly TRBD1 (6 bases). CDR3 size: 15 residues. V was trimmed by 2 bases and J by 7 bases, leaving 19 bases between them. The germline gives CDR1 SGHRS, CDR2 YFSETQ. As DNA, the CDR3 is TGCGCCAGCAGCTTCGGCAGGGACACCCCCCGGGAGCAGTACTTC. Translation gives CASSFGRDTPREQYF.

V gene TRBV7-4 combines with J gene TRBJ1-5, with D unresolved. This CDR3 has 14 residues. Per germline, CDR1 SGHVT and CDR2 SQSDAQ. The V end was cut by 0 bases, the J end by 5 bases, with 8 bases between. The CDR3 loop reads CASSLARGYQPQHF. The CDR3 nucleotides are TGTGCCAGCAGCTTAGCGCGGGGTTATCAGCCCCAGCATTTT.

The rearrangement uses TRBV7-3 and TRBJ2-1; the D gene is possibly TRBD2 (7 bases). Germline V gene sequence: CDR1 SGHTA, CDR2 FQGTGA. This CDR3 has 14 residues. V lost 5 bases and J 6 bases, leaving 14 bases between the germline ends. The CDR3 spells CASSRGGSTNEQFF. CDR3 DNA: TGTGCCAGCAGCCGCGGGGGCAGTACCAATGAGCAGTTCTTC.

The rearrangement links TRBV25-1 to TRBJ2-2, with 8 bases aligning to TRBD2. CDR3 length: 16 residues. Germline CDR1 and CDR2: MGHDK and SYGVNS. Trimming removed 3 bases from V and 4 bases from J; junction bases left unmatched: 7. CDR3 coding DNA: TGTGCCAGCAGTGACCTCGGGCGGGAGGTCACCGGGGAGCTGTTTTTT. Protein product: CASSDLGREVTGELFF.

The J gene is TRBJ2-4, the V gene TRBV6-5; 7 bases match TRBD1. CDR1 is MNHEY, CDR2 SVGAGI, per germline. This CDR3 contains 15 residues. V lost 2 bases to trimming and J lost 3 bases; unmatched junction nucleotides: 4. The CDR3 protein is CASSYNRGYKNIQYF. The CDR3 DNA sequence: TGTGCCAGCAGTTACAACAGGGGTTACAAAAACATTCAGTACTTC.

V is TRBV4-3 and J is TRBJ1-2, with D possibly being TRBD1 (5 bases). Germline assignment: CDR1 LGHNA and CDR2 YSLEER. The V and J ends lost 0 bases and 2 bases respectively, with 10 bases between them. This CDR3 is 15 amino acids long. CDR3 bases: TGCGCCAGCAGCCAAGATTTTGGACAAAACTATGGCTACACCTTC. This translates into CASSQDFGQNYGYTF.

The CDR3 coding sequence is TGTGCCAGCAGTCAGTCCAGGGAATACGGCTACACCTTC. Its protein product is CASSQSREYGYTF. The rearrangement links TRBV2 to TRBJ1-2; a weak D match, TRBD1 (5 bases). V lost 5 bases and J 8 bases, leaving 15 bases between the germline ends. From germline, CDR1 is SNHLY and CDR2 FYNNEI. CDR3 length equals 13 residues.

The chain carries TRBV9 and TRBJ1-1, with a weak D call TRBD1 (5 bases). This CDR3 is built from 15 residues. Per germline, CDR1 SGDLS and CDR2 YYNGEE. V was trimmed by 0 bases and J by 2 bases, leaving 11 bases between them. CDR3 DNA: TGTGCCAGCAGCGTAGCCCCGGGGGGAAACACTGAAGCTTTCTTT. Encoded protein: CASSVAPGGNTEAFF.

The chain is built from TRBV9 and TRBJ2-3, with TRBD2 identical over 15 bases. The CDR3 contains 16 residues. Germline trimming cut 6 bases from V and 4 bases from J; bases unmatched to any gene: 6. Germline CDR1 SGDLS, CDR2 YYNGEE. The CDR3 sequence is CASTPGLAGGPDTQYF. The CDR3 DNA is TGTGCCAGCACCCCCGGACTAGCGGGAGGGCCAGATACGCAGTATTTT.

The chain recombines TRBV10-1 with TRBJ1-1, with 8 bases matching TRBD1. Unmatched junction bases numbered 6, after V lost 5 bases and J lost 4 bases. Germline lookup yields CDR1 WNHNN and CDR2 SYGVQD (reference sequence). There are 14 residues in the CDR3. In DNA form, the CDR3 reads TGCGCCAGCAGTCCACAGGGGGGAGGCACTGAAGCTTTCTTT. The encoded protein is CASSPQGGGTEAFF.

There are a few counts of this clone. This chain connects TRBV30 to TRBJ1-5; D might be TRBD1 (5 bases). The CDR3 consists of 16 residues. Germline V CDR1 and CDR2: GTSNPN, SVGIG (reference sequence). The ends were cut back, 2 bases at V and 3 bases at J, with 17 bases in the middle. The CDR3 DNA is TGTGCCTGGAGTTCTGGAACAGGACTAATCAATCAGCCCCAGCATTTT. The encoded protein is CAWSSGTGLINQPQHF.

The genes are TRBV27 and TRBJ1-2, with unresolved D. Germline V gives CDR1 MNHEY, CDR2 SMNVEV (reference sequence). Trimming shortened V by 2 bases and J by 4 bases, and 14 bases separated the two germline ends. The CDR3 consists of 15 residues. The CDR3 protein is CASSLIGESGYGYTF. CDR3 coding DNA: TGTGCCAGCAGTTTAATAGGAGAGAGTGGCTATGGCTACACCTTC.

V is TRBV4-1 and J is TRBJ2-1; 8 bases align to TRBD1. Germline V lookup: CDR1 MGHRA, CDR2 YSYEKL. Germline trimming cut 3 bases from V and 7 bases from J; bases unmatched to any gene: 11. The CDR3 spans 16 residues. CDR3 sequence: CASSQEDRARRNEQFF. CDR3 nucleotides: TGCGCCAGCAGCCAGGAGGACAGGGCCCGTAGGAATGAGCAGTTCTTC.

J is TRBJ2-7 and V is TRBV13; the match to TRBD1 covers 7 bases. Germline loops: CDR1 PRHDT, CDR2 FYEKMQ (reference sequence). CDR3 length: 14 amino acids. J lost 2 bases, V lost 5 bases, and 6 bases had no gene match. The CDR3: CASSMGQLAYEQYF. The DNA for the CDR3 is TGTGCCAGCAGCATGGGACAGCTAGCCTACGAGCAGTACTTC.

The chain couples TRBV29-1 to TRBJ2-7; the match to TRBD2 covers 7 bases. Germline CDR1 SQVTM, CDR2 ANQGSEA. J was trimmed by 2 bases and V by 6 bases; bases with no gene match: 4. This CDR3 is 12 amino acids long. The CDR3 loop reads CSVRGGTYEQYF. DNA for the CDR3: TGCAGCGTCCGGGGAGGGACCTACGAGCAGTACTTC.

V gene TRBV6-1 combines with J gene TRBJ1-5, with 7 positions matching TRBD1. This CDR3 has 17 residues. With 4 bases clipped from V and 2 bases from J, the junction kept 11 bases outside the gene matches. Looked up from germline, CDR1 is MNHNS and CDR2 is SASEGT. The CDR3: CASSAHRGSRGNQPQHF. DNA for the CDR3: TGTGCCAGCAGTGCCCACAGGGGAAGTCGCGGCAATCAGCCCCAGCATTTT.

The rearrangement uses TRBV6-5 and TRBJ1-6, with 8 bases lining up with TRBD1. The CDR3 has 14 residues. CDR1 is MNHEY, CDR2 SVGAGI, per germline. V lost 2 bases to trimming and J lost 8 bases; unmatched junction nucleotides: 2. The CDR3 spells CASSYVRGHSPLHF. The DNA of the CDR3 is TGTGCCAGCAGTTACGTCAGGGGGCATTCACCCCTCCACTTT.